This T cell receptor beta chain emerged from a study of response to subunit inactivated influenza vaccine. Regarding the study as a whole: Researchers suggested that each seasonal influenza vaccination recruits few new T cells.

This clonotype was counted between two and nine times. Its antigen is not known. Via MiXCR, TCRdb re-called the RT-PCR reads, giving one row per CDR3 protein. Among over 400,000 distinct CDR3 sequences listed, 9.5% to 12% were seen once. Trimming took 4 bases from V and 0 from J, leaving 13 bases between them. This CDR3 has 16 residues. Germline assignment: CDR1 SGHTA and CDR2 FQGNSA. The sequence came from a man aged 45-65 years who received an inactivated influenza vaccine. V usage is TRBV7-2 and J usage is TRBJ1-5; no reliable D call. The specimen comprised PBMCs from blood, sampled about 40 days after vaccination. CDR3 region: CASSSDWTASNQPQHF. The CDR3 DNA reads as TGTGCCAGCAGCTCAGATTGGACGGCTAGCAATCAGCCCCAGCATTTT.